Listed below are T cell receptor beta chains from one sample, sequenced in a study of T cells in Graves' hyperthyroidism and ophthalmopathy. TCRdb ran MiXCR on the multiplex PCR reads and lists one entry per CDR3 protein. This sample carries roughly 520,000 distinct CDR3 sequences, around 24% of them seen once, and the ten largest clones take around 11%. The sequenced sample consisted of blood. These receptors all stem from a woman aged 25 to 39 with Graves' ophthalmopathy. Both conserved end residues are part of each CDR3. The D gene is left open where the match is weak. Some rows mark clone size as missing; the rest say once, few, many or name a class of expanded clone.

V	J	D	size	CDR3	DNA
TRBV20-1	TRBJ2-2	NA	many	CSAILAITGELFF	TGCAGTGCGATATTAGCGATCACCGGGGAGCTGTTTTTT
TRBV9	TRBJ2-2	TRBD1	NA	CASSPPGQGAIGELFF	TGTGCCAGCAGCCCCCCCGGACAGGGGGCGATCGGGGAGCTGTTTTTT
TRBV15	TRBJ1-2	NA	many	CATSSTGEYGYTF	TGTGCCACCAGCAGCACTGGGGAGTATGGCTACACCTTC
TRBV7-9	TRBJ2-7	NA	NA	CASSLGNSEQYF	TGTGCCAGCAGCTTAGGGAACAGCGAGCAGTACTTC
TRBV27	TRBJ2-5	NA	few	CASSFNRESETQYF	TGTGCCAGCAGTTTTAACAGGGAGTCCGAGACCCAGTACTTC
TRBV28	TRBJ2-5	NA	NA	CASSEDAAYQETQYF	TGTGCCAGCAGCGAGGACGCCGCGTACCAAGAGACCCAGTACTTC
TRBV12-3/TRBV12-4	TRBJ1-5	NA	few	CASRPGQFNQPQHF	TGTGCCAGCAGACCTGGACAGTTCAATCAGCCCCAGCATTTT
TRBV20-1	TRBJ1-6	NA	many	CSAPGGAGFSPLHF	TGCAGTGCGCCCGGGGGGGCAGGGTTTTCACCCCTCCACTTT
TRBV5-5	TRBJ2-7	TRBD1	many	CASSLEGQGYEQYF	TGTGCCAGCAGCTTGGAAGGACAGGGGTACGAGCAGTACTTC
TRBV20-1	TRBJ2-5	NA	few	CSARDTTKETQYF	TGCAGTGCTAGGGACACCACAAAAGAGACCCAGTACTTC
TRBV24-1	TRBJ2-7	NA	few	CATSTGYGDEQYF	TGTGCCACCAGCACAGGGTACGGGGACGAGCAGTACTTC
TRBV4-3	TRBJ1-1	TRBD1	many	CASSPRTGGENTEAFF	TGCGCCAGCAGCCCCCGGACAGGGGGAGAGAACACTGAAGCTTTCTTT
TRBV12-5	TRBJ1-2	NA	many	CASGLYPAGRDYGYTF	TGTGCTAGTGGTTTGTATCCCGCAGGGAGGGACTATGGCTACACCTTC
TRBV9	TRBJ1-1	NA	NA	CASSVGDGRNTEAFF	TGTGCCAGCAGCGTAGGGGACGGTAGGAACACTGAAGCTTTCTTT
TRBV20-1	TRBJ2-5	NA	many	CSAAGQQETQYF	TGCAGTGCCGCGGGACAGCAAGAGACCCAGTACTTC
TRBV7-9	TRBJ1-1	NA	many	CASSLAQVNTEAFF	TGTGCCAGCAGCTTAGCACAGGTGAACACTGAAGCTTTCTTT
TRBV6-1	TRBJ1-2	TRBD1	NA	CASSDGQVTYGYTF	TGTGCCAGCAGTGACGGACAGGTGACCTATGGCTACACCTTC